The T cell receptor beta chain under discussion was sequenced for a study of blood T cells in healthy people across ages. Study background: Template switching caught about one barcoded beta molecule for each two T cells.

Primed by a sample-barcoded 5' primer and a J-beta primer mix, a second PCR proceeded for about 6 to 12 cycles. TCRdb passed the 5' RACE reads through MiXCR, listing each CDR3 protein once. The sample yields fewer than 800,000 distinct CDR3 sequences, approximately 49% seen once. The CDR3 covers 12 residues. Trimming cost V 7 bases and J 4 bases, with 10 bases left between them. This sequence joins TRBV12-3 or TRBV12-4 and TRBJ2-5; maybe TRBD1 (6 bases). This TCR came from a woman in her sixties in good health. The source material was blood. CDR3 loop: CASKGRGETQYF. CDR3 DNA: TGTGCCAGCAAGGGCAGGGGAGAGACCCAGTACTTC.